Here is one T cell receptor beta chain with its context. These data come from a study of T cells after yellow fever vaccination. The CDR3 runs 15 residues. Looked up from germline, CDR1 is SGHTA and CDR2 is FQGNSA. J was trimmed by 2 bases and V by 6 bases; bases with no gene match: 4. TCRdb processed the 5' RACE reads anew with MiXCR; each CDR3 protein has one entry. Here the sample spans 200,000 to 300,000 distinct CDR3 sequences, less than 9% being singletons. The sequencing used CD4+ T cells sorted from PBMCs, collected 15 days after the yellow fever booster vaccination. The chain links TRBV7-2 to TRBJ2-5; 12 bases are shared with TRBD2. The clonotype originates from a man aged 25 to 40 who received the YFV17D yellow fever vaccine. The CDR3 DNA reads TGTGCCAGCAGGAGGACTAGCGGGGTACAAGAGACCCAGTACTTC. It yields the protein CASRRTSGVQETQYF.